This T cell receptor (beta chain) came from a study of STAT5B mutations in CD4+ large granular lymphocyte leukemia. Study as a whole: Healthy donors showed HLA-associated enrichment of the CDR3 'QG' motif.

The study, taken as a whole, reports: CD4-sorted patient repertoires seemed more clonal than healthy CD4+ repertoires. No patients shared main leukemic clonotypes, though less than 30% appeared at low frequency elsewhere.

Healthy controls were blood donor buffy coats. Assay used: immunoSEQ multiplex PCR; TCRdb lists only in-frame clones, some missing. The sample shows about 38,000 clones, about four fifths of them seen only once. CDR1 is SQVTM, CDR2 ANQGSEA, per germline. V was trimmed by 4 bases and J by 6 bases, leaving 13 bases between them. The CDR3 has 12 amino acids. With respect to this clone: Its target is unknown.

The chain uses TRBV29-1 and TRBJ2-7, with D perhaps TRBD1 (6 bases). Sample: CD4+ T cells from blood buffy coats. The sequence was collected from a human donor in good health. The chain's CDR3 is CSVGGRGIEQYF. Written as DNA, the CDR3 is TGCAGCGTTGGAGGCAGGGGCATCGAGCAGTACTTC.